The clone carrying this T cell receptor beta chain occurred a few times. What it binds is not known. The data derive from a study of memory CD4+ T cells and cytomegalovirus serostatus. Single viable CD3+CD4+CD8-CD45RO+ cells were sorted as the memory CD4+ T cells. Serostatus was set by detecting CMV pp150, pp28, p38, p52 IgG. The study, taken as a whole, reports: The CMV-associated TCR signature appears largely within the CD4+ memory repertoire. CD4+ memory repertoires contained about two fifths of the roughly 160 reported CMV TCRbeta sequences.

The CDR3 sequence is 14 residues long. Germline CDR1 LNHDA, CDR2 SQIVND (reference sequence). V was trimmed by 1 base and J by 6 bases, leaving 10 bases between them. Method: immunoSEQ multiplex PCR; TCRdb's copy keeps in-frame clones and lacks some. The table lists 45,000 to 50,000 clones, around 80% of them singletons. This chain uses TRBV19 with TRBJ1-5; TRBD1 is a possible D gene (5 bases). Sequenced sample: memory CD4+ T cells from blood. This clonotype was sampled from an adult in good health and CMV-seronegative. CDR3 in amino acids: CASSIVRGSQPQHF. The DNA of the CDR3 is TGTGCCAGTAGTATAGTTCGGGGGTCTCAGCCCCAGCATTTT.